Shown below are 26 T cell receptor beta chains from a single sample sequenced in a study of blood T cell repertoires in COVID-19. The method was immunoSEQ multiplex PCR; TCRdb's version includes in-frame clones alone and lacks a portion of them. This sample has approximately 100,000 clones, with roughly nine tenths found just once. Sequencing was carried out using peripheral blood. Receptors originate from a man aged 55 to 70 with acute or convalescent COVID-19.

The chain has TRBV12-3 or TRBV12-4 and TRBJ1-1; D unresolved. Trimming stripped 2 bases from V and 4 bases from J, with 8 bases between. The CDR3 contains 13 residues. Written as DNA, the CDR3 is TGTGCCAGCAGTTTACAACAAAGCACTGAAGCTTTCTTT. Translating gives CASSLQQSTEAFF.

The CDR3, as DNA: TGTGCCAGCAGAAAGGACAGGGGGAATAATTCACCCCTCCACTTT. Its protein is CASRKDRGNNSPLHF. This sequence joins TRBV6-5 and TRBJ1-6; 10 nucleotides agree with TRBD1. Germline V gene data show CDR1 as MNHEY and CDR2 as SVGAGI. The CDR3 totals 15 residues. V was clipped by 6 bases and J by 5 bases; unmatched bases: 4.

The chain carries TRBV4-2 and TRBJ2-6, with TRBD1 matching over 7 bases. Trimming at V came to 3 bases and at J to 2 bases, leaving 7 bases not matched to a gene. CDR1 and CDR2 from the germline V gene are LGHNA and YNFKEQ. The CDR3 is 17 residues long. The CDR3 nucleotides read TGTGCCAGCAGCCAGTTCCGGGACAGCACTGGGGCCAACGTCCTGACTTTC. It yields the protein CASSQFRDSTGANVLTF.

This clone appeared a few times. V and J are TRBV6-5 and TRBJ2-7, with 7 bases identical to TRBD1. Germline lookup yields CDR1 MNHEY and CDR2 SVGAGI. This CDR3 spans 14 amino acids. The J segment lost 4 bases and the V segment lost 6 bases, leaving 9 bases of the junction unmatched. In DNA form, the CDR3 reads TGTGCCAGCAGAACAGGGGCAGGGTTGTACGAGCAGTACTTC. This encodes CASRTGAGLYEQYF.

The chain couples TRBV7-3 to TRBJ2-3; 7 nucleotides agree with TRBD2. The CDR3 has 18 residues. Germline lookup yields CDR1 SGHTA and CDR2 FQGTGA. Trimming took 5 bases from V and 2 from J; bases not matched to a gene: 16. Written as DNA, the CDR3 is TGTGCCAGCAGCGACACCCTAACAGCGGGAAAACCCACAGATACGCAGTATTTT. Amino acid sequence: CASSDTLTAGKPTDTQYF.

J is TRBJ1-2 and V is TRBV5-1; 9 bases match TRBD1. V was pared by 4 bases and J by 4 bases, with 14 bases of the junction left unmatched. Looked up from germline, CDR1 is SGHRS and CDR2 is YFSETQ. The CDR3 runs 17 residues. The CDR3, as DNA: TGCGCCAGCAGCCGGACAGGGGATACAATCAATCTCTATGGCTACACCTTC. Residues: CASSRTGDTINLYGYTF.

In this sample, this clone turned up once. The chain employs TRBV3-1 (or the pseudogene TRBV3-2) and TRBJ1-1; 10 nucleotides line up with TRBD1. Per the germline V gene, CDR1 is LGHDT and CDR2 is YNNKEL (reference sequence). This CDR3 region has 15 residues. Trimming removed 4 bases from V and 1 base from J; junction bases left unmatched: 3. CDR3 loop: CASSRRDRGNTEAFF. The CDR3 bases are TGTGCCAGCAGCCGGAGGGACAGGGGGAACACTGAAGCTTTCTTT.

The rearrangement joins TRBV30 to TRBJ1-6, with D unclear. Trimming removed 2 bases at V and 2 bases at J, with 7 bases between. This CDR3 is built from 14 residues. Germline V gives CDR1 GTSNPN, CDR2 SVGIG (reference sequence). For the CDR3, the DNA is TGTGCCTGGAGTAAAACAGCCTATAATTCACCCCTCCACTTT. Amino acids: CAWSKTAYNSPLHF.

V usage is TRBV3-1 (or the pseudogene TRBV3-2) and J usage is TRBJ2-5; 8 nucleotides match TRBD2. Per the germline V gene, CDR1 is LGHDT and CDR2 is YNNKEL (reference sequence). V lost 4 bases, J lost 1 base, and 5 bases stayed unmatched. This CDR3 spans 15 amino acids. The CDR3 region has the DNA TGTGCCAGCAGCCGGGCTAGCGGGCCCCAAGAGACCCAGTACTTC. Residues: CASSRASGPQETQYF.

The CDR3 protein is CASSSVLNTEAFF. DNA for the CDR3: TGTGCCAGTAGTTCTGTCTTGAACACTGAAGCTTTCTTT. The chain joins TRBV19 to TRBJ1-1; D uncertain. Germline loops: CDR1 LNHDA, CDR2 SQIVND (reference sequence). Trimming stripped 5 bases from V and 0 bases from J, with 7 bases between. This CDR3 comprises 13 residues.

This chain connects TRBV2 to TRBJ2-4; possible D gene TRBD1, 5 bases. The CDR3 extends over 14 amino acids. Germline V gene data show CDR1 as SNHLY and CDR2 as FYNNEI. The ends were cut back, 7 bases at V and 0 bases at J, with 10 bases in the middle. DNA of the CDR3: TGTGCCAGCAACCAGGACATAGCCAAAAACATTCAGTACTTC. Translating it yields CASNQDIAKNIQYF.

V is TRBV27 and J is TRBJ2-7, with D possibly being TRBD2 (6 bases). CDR1 and CDR2 (germline): MNHEY, SMNVEV (reference sequence). V was shortened by 6 bases and J by 3 bases, with 12 bases between the two germline ends. The CDR3 runs to 13 residues. The CDR3 protein is CASSQRRGYEQYF. CDR3 DNA sequence: TGTGCCAGCAGCCAAAGGCGGGGCTACGAGCAGTACTTC.

The rearrangement uses TRBV5-1 and TRBJ2-4; 7 nucleotides agree with TRBD1. This CDR3 has 14 amino acids. Germline CDR1 SGHRS, CDR2 YFSETQ. With V trimmed by 4 bases and J by 5 bases, 6 bases remained unmatched. The DNA of the CDR3 is TGCGCCAGCAGCCCGACAGGGTTGGAAAACATTCAGTACTTC. The encoded protein is CASSPTGLENIQYF.

This sequence joins TRBV3-1 (or the pseudogene TRBV3-2) and TRBJ1-1; D unclear. Germline V CDR1 and CDR2: LGHDT, YNNKEL (reference sequence). The CDR3 runs 17 residues. Trimming removed 3 bases from V and 1 base from J, with 18 bases in between. This CDR3 is CASSHPMGPTANTEAFF. In DNA form, the CDR3 reads TGTGCCAGCAGCCACCCCATGGGCCCTACAGCGAACACTGAAGCTTTCTTT.

The chain carries TRBV6-5 and TRBJ2-1; tentatively, D is TRBD2 (5 bases). The V end lost 2 bases, the J end lost 5 bases, and 10 bases lay between the germline ends. Germline V gene sequence: CDR1 MNHEY, CDR2 SVGAGI. CDR3 size: 14 residues. The CDR3 DNA reads TGTGCCAGCAGTTACACCCCGGGAAACAATGAGCAGTTCTTC. Translated: CASSYTPGNNEQFF.

The chain carries TRBV7-8 and TRBJ1-2, with 8 positions matching TRBD1. This CDR3 comprises 16 residues. With V trimmed by 4 bases and J by 0 bases, 7 bases remained unmatched. In germline, CDR1 is SGHVS, CDR2 FQNEAQ. The chain's CDR3 is CASSSLDRASNYGYTF. The CDR3 DNA reads as TGTGCCAGCAGCTCCCTGGACAGGGCTTCTAACTATGGCTACACCTTC.

This chain connects TRBV7-2 to TRBJ2-7, with 7 bases matching TRBD2. The CDR3 runs 15 residues. Germline V gives CDR1 SGHTA, CDR2 FQGNSA. Unmatched junction bases numbered 10, after V lost 6 bases and J lost 2 bases. The CDR3 sequence is CASRPSTSAAYEQYF. The CDR3, as DNA: TGTGCCAGCAGGCCCTCCACTAGCGCTGCCTACGAGCAGTACTTC.

This rearrangement joins TRBV7-8 to TRBJ1-1; D is ambiguous. The CDR3 covers 14 residues. The germline V gene has CDR1 SGHVS and CDR2 FQNEAQ. V shed 6 bases and J shed 5 bases, with 16 bases lying between them. The CDR3, as DNA: TGTGCCAGCAGTCCCCGAAGCGGTTCTACTGAAGCTTTCTTT. It translates to CASSPRSGSTEAFF.

V usage is TRBV30 and J usage is TRBJ1-2; D is unresolved. Trimming shortened V by 3 bases and J by 8 bases, and 22 bases separated the two germline ends. CDR3 length: 15 amino acids. In germline, CDR1 is GTSNPN, CDR2 SVGIG (reference sequence). The CDR3 is CAWSPPNGPTWGYTF. CDR3 sequence (DNA): TGTGCCTGGAGCCCACCAAATGGCCCCACGTGGGGCTACACCTTC.

The gene calls are TRBV30 and TRBJ2-7, with D tentatively TRBD1 (6 bases). The V gene lost 3 bases and the J gene lost 3 bases, with 9 bases spanning the gap. This CDR3 spans 12 amino acids. From germline, CDR1 is GTSNPN and CDR2 SVGIG (reference sequence). CDR3 residues: CAWSTGIYEQYF. DNA of the CDR3: TGTGCCTGGAGCACAGGGATCTACGAGCAGTACTTC. Full variable domain (missing parts from reference TRBV30 and TRBJ2-7): SQTIHQWPATLVQPVGSPLSLECTVEGTSNPNLYWYRQAAGRGLQLLFYSVGIGQISSEVPQNLSASRPQDRQFILSSKKLLLSDSGFYLCAWSTGIYEQYFGPGTRLTVT.

The chain uses TRBV5-4 and TRBJ2-7, with TRBD1 matching over 7 bases. Germline CDR1 reads SGHNT; CDR2 reads YYREEE (reference sequence). The V gene end was trimmed by 4 bases and the J gene end by 3 bases; junction bases not matched to a gene: 7. This CDR3 is 14 amino acids long. CDR3 bases: TGTGCCAGCAGCGTTGGACAGGATATCTACGAGCAGTACTTC. It yields the protein CASSVGQDIYEQYF.

The chain carries TRBV28 and TRBJ1-5; D is unresolved. The CDR3 extends over 14 amino acids. Looked up from germline, CDR1 is MDHEN and CDR2 is SYDVKM. V was pared by 3 bases and J by 4 bases, with 10 bases between. CDR3 residues: CASSFTGINQPQHF. For the CDR3, the DNA is TGTGCCAGCAGTTTTACCGGGATAAATCAGCCCCAGCATTTT.

The chain links TRBV5-8 to TRBJ2-5; 7 bases line up with TRBD2. This CDR3 has 15 residues. Germline V gene data show CDR1 as SGHTS and CDR2 as YDEGEE. The V gene end was trimmed by 0 bases and the J gene end by 5 bases; junction bases not matched to a gene: 7. The CDR3 region is CASSLAGRTEETQYF. Written as DNA, the CDR3 is TGTGCCAGCAGCTTGGCCGGGAGGACCGAGGAGACCCAGTACTTC.

The chain uses TRBV14 and TRBJ1-6; 7 positions match TRBD1. The CDR3 has 15 amino acids. Trimming removed 5 bases from V and 2 bases from J; junction bases left unmatched: 3. Germline CDR1 reads SGHDN; CDR2 reads FVKESK. The CDR3 region is CASSYGQAYNSPLHF. CDR3 nucleotide sequence: TGTGCCAGCAGCTACGGACAGGCCTATAATTCACCCCTCCACTTT. Full variable domain (rest looked up from reference TRBV14 and TRBJ1-6): EAGVTQFPSHSVIEKGQTVTLRCDPISGHDNLYWYRRVMGKEIKFLLHFVKESKQDESGMPNNRFLAERTGGTYSTLKVQPAELEDSGVYFCASSYGQAYNSPLHFGNGTRLTVT.

The rearrangement joins TRBV7-3 to TRBJ2-7; 8 positions agree with TRBD2. CDR3 size: 13 residues. The V gene's germline CDR1 is SGHTA and CDR2 FQGTGA. V shed 5 bases, J shed 3 bases, and the junction held 3 bases outside the gene matches. The CDR3, as DNA: TGTGCCAGCAGCCCGGGGGGGGGCTACGAGCAGTACTTC. Translation gives CASSPGGGYEQYF.

The chain recombines TRBV24-1 with TRBJ2-5, with D possibly TRBD1 on 6 matching bases. The germline V and J ends were trimmed by 0 bases and 5 bases, with 9 bases remaining between them. CDR1 and CDR2 from the germline V gene are KGHDR and SFDVKD. The CDR3 runs 14 residues. The CDR3 spells CATSDLYREETQYF. The CDR3 nucleotides read TGTGCCACCAGTGATTTGTACAGGGAGGAGACCCAGTACTTC.